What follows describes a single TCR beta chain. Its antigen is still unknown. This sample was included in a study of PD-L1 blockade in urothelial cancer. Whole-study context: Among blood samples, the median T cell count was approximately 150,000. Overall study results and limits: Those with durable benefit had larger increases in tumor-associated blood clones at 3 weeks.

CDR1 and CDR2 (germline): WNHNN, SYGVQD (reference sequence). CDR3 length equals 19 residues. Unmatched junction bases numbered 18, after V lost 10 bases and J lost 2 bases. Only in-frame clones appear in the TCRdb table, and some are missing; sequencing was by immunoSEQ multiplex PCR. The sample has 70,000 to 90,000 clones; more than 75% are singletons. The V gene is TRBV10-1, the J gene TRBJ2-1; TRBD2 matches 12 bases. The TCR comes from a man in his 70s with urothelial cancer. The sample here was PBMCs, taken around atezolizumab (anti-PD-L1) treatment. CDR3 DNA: TGCGCCACTCATGACAGGGGGAGACTAGCGGGAGCCCCCTACAATGAGCAGTTCTTC. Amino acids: CATHDRGRLAGAPYNEQFF.